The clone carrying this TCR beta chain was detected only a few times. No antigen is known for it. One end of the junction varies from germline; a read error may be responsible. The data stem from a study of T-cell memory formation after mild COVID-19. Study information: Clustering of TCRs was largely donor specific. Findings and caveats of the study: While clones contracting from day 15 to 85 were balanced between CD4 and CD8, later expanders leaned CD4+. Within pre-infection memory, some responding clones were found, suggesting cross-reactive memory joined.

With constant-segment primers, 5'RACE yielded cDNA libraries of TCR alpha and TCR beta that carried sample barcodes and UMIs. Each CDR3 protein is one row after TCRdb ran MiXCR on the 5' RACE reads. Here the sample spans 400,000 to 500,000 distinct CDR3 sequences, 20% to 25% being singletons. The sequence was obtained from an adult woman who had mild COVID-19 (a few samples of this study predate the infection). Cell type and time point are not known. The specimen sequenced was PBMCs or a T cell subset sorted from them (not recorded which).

The chain's CDR3 is CASSLGTSGGDEQFF. Here the CDR3 DNA reads TGTGCCAGCAGCTTAGGGACTAGCGGGGGTGATGAGCAGTTCTTC. The rearrangement joins TRBV12-3 or TRBV12-4 to TRBJ2-1; 14 bases are shared with TRBD2. This CDR3 has 15 amino acids.